The T cell receptor (beta chain) under discussion was sequenced for a study of T cell repertoires in cytomegalovirus infection. CDR3 length: 11 residues. CDR1 and CDR2 from the germline V gene are SQVTM and ANQGSEA. Trimming took off 5 bases at V and 0 bases at J, with 4 bases between the two ends. Each CDR3 protein is one row after TCRdb ran MiXCR on the reads. The table lists around 180,000 distinct CDR3 sequences, over 25% of them singletons, with approximately 31% in the top ten. Sequenced material: PBMCs. The receptor was isolated from a human donor in good health (CMV status not recorded). Some clones in this sample may be carry-over from other donors' samples. This chain uses TRBV29-1 with TRBJ1-1, with D unresolved. In DNA form, the CDR3 reads TGCAGCGTTCGACTGAACACTGAAGCTTTCTTT. This gives the protein CSVRLNTEAFF.